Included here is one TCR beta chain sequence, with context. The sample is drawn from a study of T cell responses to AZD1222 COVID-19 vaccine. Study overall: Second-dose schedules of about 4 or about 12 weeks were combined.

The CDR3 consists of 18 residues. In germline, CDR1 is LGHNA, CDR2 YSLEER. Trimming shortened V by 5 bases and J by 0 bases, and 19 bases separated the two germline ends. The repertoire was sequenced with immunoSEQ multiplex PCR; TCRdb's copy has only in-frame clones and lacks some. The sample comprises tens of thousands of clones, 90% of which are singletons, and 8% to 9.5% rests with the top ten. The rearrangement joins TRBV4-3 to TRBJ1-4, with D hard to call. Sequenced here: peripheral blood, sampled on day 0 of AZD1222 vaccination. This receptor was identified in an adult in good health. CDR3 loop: CASSSQTFPSATNEKLFF. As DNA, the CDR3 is TGCGCCAGCAGCTCTCAAACATTCCCTTCCGCAACTAATGAAAAACTGTTTTTT.